These T cell receptor beta chains were read from a single sample in a study of shared clonotypes between healthy human individuals. Libraries were prepared by immunoSEQ multiplex PCR; TCRdb keeps only in-frame clonotypes and omits some of them. The data contain millions of clones, about 95% of them singletons. The specimen was naive CD8+ T cells sorted from blood. These receptors were obtained from a man younger than 35 in good health. The CDR3 runs from the conserved cysteine through the conserved F or W. A D gene is named only where the DNA matches it firmly. Expanded clones get a size class; other rows say once, few or many, or leave the size out.

D	V	J	length	size	DNA	CDR3
TRBD1	TRBV29-1	TRBJ1-2	14	NA	TGCAGCGTTGTCGGGACAGGGGGCGCGGGTGGCTACACCTTC	CSVVGTGGAGGYTF
NA	TRBV27	TRBJ1-3	13	NA	TGTGCCAGCAGTTGGCGGGGCGGAAACACCATATATTTT	CASSWRGGNTIYF
NA	TRBV9	TRBJ2-1	20	NA	TGTGCCAGCAGCCCAAGAGGAGGGATCGGAGCGGGCCGGATCAGTAATGAGCAGTTCTTC	CASSPRGGIGAGRISNEQFF
NA	TRBV27	TRBJ2-1	13	NA	TGTGCCAGCAGTTTTGGACACTACAATGAGCAGTTCTTC	CASSFGHYNEQFF
NA	TRBV5-1	TRBJ2-7	14	NA	TGCGCCAGCAGCTTCGGGACTCCAAGTGGGGAGCAGTACTTC	CASSFGTPSGEQYF
TRBD1	TRBV27	TRBJ1-5	14	NA	TGTGCCAGCAGTTTGCAGGGGGCCAATCAGCCCCAGCATTTT	CASSLQGANQPQHF
NA	TRBV9	TRBJ2-2	14	NA	TGTGCCAGCAGCGGGGGCGCAAACACCGGGGAGCTGTTTTTT	CASSGGANTGELFF
NA	TRBV28	TRBJ1-6	14	NA	TGTGCCAGCAGCCCCCCCTATGATAATTCACCCCTCCACTTT	CASSPPYDNSPLHF
TRBD1	TRBV7-9	TRBJ1-1	13	NA	TGTGCCAGCAGCGGACAGGGGGGAACTGAAGCTTTCTTT	CASSGQGGTEAFF
NA	TRBV6-5	TRBJ2-1	15	NA	TGTGCCAGCAGTCCAGGCGGCGGGGCGAACAATGAGCAGTTCTTC	CASSPGGGANNEQFF
NA	TRBV5-1	TRBJ2-7	14	NA	TGCGCCAGCAGCCCGGACGGGAGCTCCTACGAGCAGTACTTC	CASSPDGSSYEQYF
TRBD1	TRBV7-2	TRBJ2-7	16	once	TGTGCCAGCAGCTCAGGGACAGGTGTTTTCTCCTACGAGCAGTACTTC	CASSSGTGVFSYEQYF
TRBD2	TRBV5-4	TRBJ2-3	15	NA	TGTGCCAGCAGCGTAGGACTAGATAGCACAGATACGCAGTATTTT	CASSVGLDSTDTQYF
NA	TRBV4-2	TRBJ2-7	16	NA	TGTGCCAGCAGCGACCAAGGGACTCACGTGGGTCTCGAGCAGTACTTC	CASSDQGTHVGLEQYF
NA	TRBV4-3	TRBJ2-1	14	NA	TGCGCCAGCAGCCAAGAGTTTGGTGACAATGAGCAGTTCTTC	CASSQEFGDNEQFF
NA	TRBV12-5	TRBJ1-1	11	few	TGTGCTAGTGGTCCTAACACTGAAGCTTTCTTT	CASGPNTEAFF
NA	TRBV6-5	TRBJ2-7	14	NA	TGTGCCAGCAGTCCCACGGACACAAGCTCCGAGCAGTACTTC	CASSPTDTSSEQYF
NA	TRBV28	TRBJ1-1	14	NA	TGTGCCAGCAGCATCCTAGCCTCGAACACTGAAGCTTTCTTT	CASSILASNTEAFF
TRBD2	TRBV7-9	TRBJ2-7	15	NA	TGTGCCAGCAGCGCCGGGCTAGCGGGAGTATACGAGCAGTACTTC	CASSAGLAGVYEQYF
NA	TRBV2	TRBJ2-2	17	NA	TGTGCCAGCAGTGTACCTAAGGACAGTACGAACACCGGGGAGCTGTTTTTT	CASSVPKDSTNTGELFF
NA	TRBV30	TRBJ2-2	14	NA	TGTGCCTGGTCCTGGCTGGCGAACACCGGGGAGCTGTTTTTT	CAWSWLANTGELFF
NA	TRBV19	TRBJ1-2	15	once	TGTGCCACCTTCTCCGGGCCCCACTCGACGAGTGGCTACACCTTC	CATFSGPHSTSGYTF
NA	TRBV6-6	TRBJ1-1	14	NA	TGTGCCAGCAGTTACTTTACAGGCTCCACTGAAGCTTTCTTT	CASSYFTGSTEAFF
NA	TRBV13	TRBJ2-2	15	few	TGTGCCAGCAGCGGACGGCTGGGGGCGGGCGGGGAGCTGTTTTTT	CASSGRLGAGGELFF
TRBD2	TRBV27	TRBJ2-1	14	NA	TGTGCCAGCAGTTCAACTCGGGACTACTATGAGCAGTTCTTC	CASSSTRDYYEQFF
TRBD2	TRBV7-2	TRBJ2-7	15	NA	TGTGCCAGCAGCTGGCGACTAGCGGGAGGGTACGAGCAGTACTTC	CASSWRLAGGYEQYF
NA	TRBV30	TRBJ2-7	12	NA	TGTGCCTGGAATGGCAATACCTACGAGCAGTACTTC	CAWNGNTYEQYF
NA	TRBV9	TRBJ1-1	15	NA	TGTGCCAGCAGCGCGGGGGGAGACGGATGGACTGAAGCTTTCTTT	CASSAGGDGWTEAFF
NA	TRBV19	TRBJ2-5	11	NA	TGTGCCAGTAGTATGTGGGAGACCCAGTACTTC	CASSMWETQYF
NA	TRBV19	TRBJ2-7	12	once	TGTGCCAGTAAAATGGTGTCCTACGAGCAGTACTTC	CASKMVSYEQYF
TRBD1	TRBV2	TRBJ2-2	15	NA	TGTGCCAGCAGCTCTGACAGGGGGCAAACCGGGGAGCTGTTTTTT	CASSSDRGQTGELFF
NA	TRBV15	TRBJ1-1	14	NA	TGTGCCACCAGCAGAGGGGGCAGGGATCCTGAAGCTTTCTTT	CATSRGGRDPEAFF
NA	TRBV7-9	TRBJ2-2	16	once	TGTGCCAGCAGCCCCCCACGAGGTTACAGCGCCGGGGAGCTGTTTTTT	CASSPPRGYSAGELFF
TRBD1	TRBV27	TRBJ2-7	15	NA	TGTGCCAGCAGTTTGGGACAGGGGACGTCCTACGAGCAGTACTTC	CASSLGQGTSYEQYF
TRBD1	TRBV9	TRBJ2-3	15	NA	TGTGCCAGCAGCGTCTCGGGACAGATAGCAGATACGCAGTATTTT	CASSVSGQIADTQYF
TRBD1	TRBV5-6	TRBJ2-7	15	NA	TGTGCCAGCAGCTTTTTCCCGGCAGGGGGCTACGAGCAGTACTTC	CASSFFPAGGYEQYF
NA	TRBV19	TRBJ1-1	15	NA	TGTGCCAGTAGTATAGATAGGACAATGAACACTGAAGCTTTCTTT	CASSIDRTMNTEAFF
NA	TRBV7-6	TRBJ1-2	13	NA	TGTGCCAGCAGCTTCGGGGAAGGCTATGGCTACACCTTC	CASSFGEGYGYTF